These 29 T cell receptor beta chains share one sample of origin, sequenced in a study of Graves' ophthalmopathy and Graves' hyperthyroidism. RNA transcripts provided the template for amplifying TCR beta CDR3 regions. HTBI-primed RT-PCR formed the first round, and a multiplex PCR formed the second. MiXCR, run by TCRdb on the multiplex PCR reads, gives a single entry per CDR3 protein. Of around 1.1 million distinct CDR3 sequences in the sample, less than 45% were seen once. Sequencing was done on a sample of peripheral blood or thyroid tissue (not recorded which). These receptors were obtained from an adult man with Graves' hyperthyroidism.

A remark on this clonotype: Since a much larger clone is just one base distant, this may be a read error. The DNA for the CDR3 is TGTGCCACCAGTGCCCCACCGGCCGGGGGGCAAGACACCGGGGAGCTGTTTTTT. It translates to CATSAPPAGGQDTGELFF. J is TRBJ2-2 and V is TRBV24-1; tentative D call: TRBD2 (7 bases). V shed 5 bases and J shed 3 bases, with 21 bases lying between them. The CDR3 contains 18 residues. CDR1 is KGHDR, CDR2 SFDVKD, per germline.

The gene calls are TRBV7-2 and TRBJ2-5, with 7 bases aligning to TRBD2. CDR1 is SGHTA, CDR2 FQGNSA, per germline. This CDR3 region has 13 residues. Losses at the gene ends were 2 bases for V and 7 bases for J; bases not matched to a gene: 4. CDR3 coding DNA: TGTGCCAGCAGCTTATTCGGCGGGGGGACCCAGTACTTC. It yields the protein CASSLFGGGTQYF.

The genes are TRBV7-7 and TRBJ2-1; no clear D gene. V lost 11 bases to trimming and J lost 5 bases, with 13 bases between them. The V gene's germline CDR1 is SSHAT and CDR2 FNYEAQ (reference sequence). CDR3 length: 12 amino acids. CDR3 sequence: CAGRTGDNEQFF. The CDR3 DNA follows: TGTGCCGGACGAACGGGCGACAATGAGCAGTTCTTC.

This clonotype was seen repeatedly, ten times or more. The V call is TRBV25-1, the J call TRBJ1-3, with a possible D match to TRBD1 (5 bases). V lost 5 bases and J lost 4, with 12 bases in between. Germline assignment: CDR1 MGHDK and CDR2 SYGVNS. The CDR3 extends over 14 amino acids. This CDR3 reads CASSLRGDGNTIYF. In DNA form, the CDR3 reads TGTGCCAGCAGTCTTCGGGGGGACGGAAACACCATATATTTT.

The table lists this clonotype with a few counts. CDR3 bases: TGTGCCAGCAGCGGGATACAGGGGCAGCGGTACGAGCAGTACTTC. Encoded protein: CASSGIQGQRYEQYF. The chain uses TRBV7-9 and TRBJ2-7; 7 bases line up with TRBD1. Germline CDR1 is SEHNR and CDR2 is FQNEAQ (reference sequence). The CDR3 is 15 residues long. Unmatched junction bases numbered 11, after V lost 5 bases and J lost 4 bases.

CDR3 coding DNA: TGTGCCAGCAGCTTGTTTGCAGCCCCCTACGAGCAGTACTTC. It specifies CASSLFAAPYEQYF. The rearrangement uses TRBV7-2 and TRBJ2-7; unclear D gene. The V end lost 3 bases, the J end lost 2 bases, and 11 bases lay between the germline ends. CDR3 length: 14 residues. Germline V gives CDR1 SGHTA, CDR2 FQGNSA. The entire variable domain, with the rest obtained from reference TRBV7-2 and TRBJ2-7, is as follows: GAGVSQSPSNKVTEKGKDVELRCDPISGHTALYWYRQSLGQGLEFLIYFQGNSAPDKSGLPSDRFSAERTGGSVSTLTIQRTQQEDSAVYLCASSLFAAPYEQYFGPGTRLTVT.

In this sample, this clonotype turned up many times. J is TRBJ1-4 and V is TRBV10-2; 7 bases are a match to TRBD1. V shed 1 base and J 5 bases; nucleotides not matched to a gene: 1. The germline CDR1 and CDR2 sequences are WSHSY and SAAADI. The CDR3 runs 14 residues. The CDR3 DNA is TGCGCCAGCAGTGAGTGGACAGGAAATGAAAAACTGTTTTTT. This codes for CASSEWTGNEKLFF.

The V call is TRBV6-5, the J call TRBJ1-5; D is ambiguous. This CDR3 has 12 residues. Trimming stripped 4 bases from V and 8 bases from J, with 9 bases between. The V gene's germline CDR1 is MNHEY and CDR2 SVGAGI. The CDR3 DNA follows: TGTGCCAGCAGTTTCATAAGTAAGCCCCAGCATTTT. It translates to CASSFISKPQHF.

The J gene is TRBJ2-7, the V gene TRBV7-9; weak D call: TRBD2 (6 bases). From germline, CDR1 is SEHNR and CDR2 FQNEAQ (reference sequence). The CDR3 runs 12 residues. Between the trimmed V and J ends, which lost 7 bases and 3 bases, there was a span of 10 bases. CDR3 in DNA: TGTGCCAGCACGGGACTCCGCTACGAGCAGTACTTC. Amino acids: CASTGLRYEQYF.

Written as DNA, the CDR3 is TGTGCCAGCAGGACCACCCAGCGAGGGAACACTGAAGCTTTCTTT. This sequence encodes CASRTTQRGNTEAFF. The rearrangement links TRBV6-1 to TRBJ1-1; D remains ambiguous. The germline V gene has CDR1 MNHNS and CDR2 SASEGT. The V end lost 6 bases, the J end lost 1 base, and 15 bases lay between the germline ends. CDR3 length: 15 residues.

The genes are TRBV7-3 and TRBJ2-7; 11 bases line up with TRBD1. This CDR3 is 15 amino acids long. Germline loops: CDR1 SGHTA, CDR2 FQGTGA. Unmatched junction bases numbered 6, after V lost 4 bases and J lost 4 bases. CDR3 sequence (DNA): TGTGCCAGCAGCTCCTCCGGGACAGGGGGGTACGAGCAGTACTTC. Its translation: CASSSSGTGGYEQYF.

This clonotype was observed a few times. CDR3 amino acids: CASSDSGRAWETQYF. The DNA for the CDR3 is TGTGCCAGCAGTGATAGCGGGAGGGCCTGGGAGACCCAGTACTTC. The rearrangement links TRBV6-1 to TRBJ2-5, with 11 bases identical to TRBD2. Looked up from germline, CDR1 is MNHNS and CDR2 is SASEGT. The CDR3 is made up of 15 amino acids. The trim removed 3 bases at V and 5 bases at J, leaving 5 bases unmatched.

Many counts were recorded for this clonotype. The gene calls are TRBV24-1 and TRBJ2-2, with 9 bases that match TRBD2. The V and J ends lost 4 bases and 4 bases, in that order; junction bases with no gene match: 6. Per the germline V gene, CDR1 is KGHDR and CDR2 is SFDVKD. The CDR3 is made up of 16 amino acids. The CDR3 here is CATSEYSGSGTGELFF. CDR3 DNA: TGTGCCACCAGTGAATATAGCGGGAGCGGCACCGGGGAGCTGTTTTTT.

On this clonotype: One base away lies a much larger clone, so this may be a sequencing read error. The genes are TRBV7-9 and TRBJ2-7, with TRBD2 identical over 11 bases. Germline assignment: CDR1 SEHNR and CDR2 FQNEAQ (reference sequence). The CDR3 runs 15 residues. The CDR3 DNA is TGTGCCAGCAGCTTAGGACTAGCGGGGAGTTCCGAGCGGTACTTC. It translates to CASSLGLAGSSERYF.

This clonotype was detected a few times. At one boundary the junction diverges from the germline segment, which might be a read error. The chain joins TRBV10-3 to TRBJ2-5; the D gene is possibly TRBD1 (6 bases). The length of the CDR3 is 16 residues. Germline loops: CDR1 ENHRY, CDR2 SYGVKD. The CDR3 DNA sequence: TGTGCCAGCAGTCAACCCTGGGACACCGATCAAGAGACCCAGTACTTC. Its translation is CASSQPWDTDQETQYF.

Ten or more counts support this clonotype. The V call is TRBV29-1, the J call TRBJ2-7; 8 bases are shared with TRBD2. Germline V gene data show CDR1 as SQVTM and CDR2 as ANQGSEA. After removal of 7 bases from V and 2 bases from J, the junction contained 10 bases not matched to a gene. The CDR3 is made up of 14 amino acids. CDR3 coding DNA: TGCAGCGCTGTGGGGCGGGAGGCCACCTACGAGCAGTACTTC. It translates to CSAVGREATYEQYF.

This clonotype has at least ten counts. This chain links TRBV7-9 with TRBJ1-5, with 7 bases fitting TRBD1. Germline lookup yields CDR1 SEHNR and CDR2 FQNEAQ (reference sequence). This CDR3 region has 15 residues. Losses at the gene ends were 3 bases for V and 3 bases for J; bases not matched to a gene: 5. CDR3 region: CASSLSEGANQPQHF. The CDR3 nucleotides are TGTGCCAGCAGCTTGTCCGAGGGGGCCAATCAGCCCCAGCATTTT.

This clonotype has ten or more counts. The chain has TRBV11-2 and TRBJ1-1; the D gene is possibly TRBD1 (5 bases). The CDR3 is made up of 13 amino acids. Germline-derived CDR1 and CDR2 are SGHAT and FQNNGV. V dropped 6 bases and J dropped 3 bases, with 11 bases sitting between them. The DNA for the CDR3 is TGTGCCAGCAGTTACCAGGGTTACACTGAAGCTTTCTTT. Translating gives CASSYQGYTEAFF. The whole variable domain, remainder taken from reference TRBV11-2 and TRBJ1-1, is EAGVAQSPRYKIIEKRQSVAFWCNPISGHATLYWYQQILGQGPKLLIQFQNNGVVDDSQLPKDRFSAERLKGVDSTLKIQPAKLEDSAVYLCASSYQGYTEAFFGQGTRLTVV.

This clonotype was counted a few times. The chain is built from TRBV4-3 and TRBJ1-3; TRBD1 is a possible D gene (5 bases). V was cut by 1 base and J by 2 bases, with 12 bases left in between. In germline, CDR1 is LGHNA, CDR2 YSLEER. The CDR3 consists of 16 residues. The CDR3 sequence: CASSQVGRETGNTIYF. In nucleotides, the CDR3 is TGCGCCAGCAGCCAAGTTGGCAGGGAGACTGGAAACACCATATATTTT.

This clonotype showed up many times. The rearrangement uses TRBV5-1 and TRBJ1-1, with D unresolved. Per germline, CDR1 SGHRS and CDR2 YFSETQ. Between the trimmed V and J ends, which lost 5 bases and 2 bases, there was a span of 10 bases. This CDR3 has 13 residues. CDR3 protein: CASSGQQNTEAFF. For the CDR3, the DNA is TGCGCCAGCAGTGGGCAACAAAACACTGAAGCTTTCTTT.

V and J are TRBV29-1 and TRBJ2-7; no firm D call. The V and J ends lost 1 base and 7 bases respectively, with 14 bases between them. The CDR3 sequence is 13 residues long. Per germline, CDR1 SQVTM and CDR2 ANQGSEA. The CDR3 reads CSVEVAGSSEQYF. The CDR3 bases are TGCAGCGTTGAAGTCGCAGGCAGTAGTGAGCAGTACTTC.

This clonotype has a count of ten or more. The V gene is TRBV9, the J gene TRBJ2-7; the D is unclear. This CDR3 has 14 residues. V lost 0 bases and J 6 bases, leaving 13 bases between the germline ends. CDR1 is SGDLS and CDR2 is YYNGEE in the germline V gene. CDR3 nucleotide sequence: TGTGCCAGCAGCGTAGAGGTGGCAGGAAGCGAGCAGTACTTC. Amino acids: CASSVEVAGSEQYF.

J is TRBJ1-2 and V is TRBV29-1; no clear D. The CDR3 spans 14 residues. From germline, CDR1 is SQVTM and CDR2 ANQGSEA. The V and J ends lost 8 bases and 4 bases respectively, with 20 bases between them. CDR3 in amino acids: CSSSSVGPLYGYTF. The CDR3 bases are TGCAGCAGTTCTTCTGTCGGGCCACTCTATGGCTACACCTTC.

This clonotype has a handful of counts. A much bigger clone sits one base away, suggesting this may be a read error. This chain links TRBV29-1 with TRBJ2-2; the D is unclear. Germline V gene sequence: CDR1 SQVTM, CDR2 ANQGSEA. The CDR3 extends over 12 amino acids. The CDR3 loop is CGVERRSGELFF. The CDR3 nucleotides are TGCGGCGTTGAAAGGAGATCCGGGGAGCTGTTTTTT.

This clonotype came up a few times. This sequence joins TRBV7-8 and TRBJ2-7, with 7 bases that match TRBD2. The V and J ends lost 7 bases and 2 bases, in that order; junction bases with no gene match: 2. Germline CDR1 SGHVS, CDR2 FQNEAQ. The CDR3 is made up of 12 amino acids. The CDR3 loop reads CASTRETYEQYF. Here the CDR3 DNA reads TGTGCCAGCACGCGGGAGACCTACGAGCAGTACTTC.

In the case of this clonotype: A read error may produce the germline difference seen at one junction end. Here the CDR3 DNA reads TGTGCCAGCAGCTTATATGAGTTCTTC. Translating it yields CASSLYEFF. V and J are TRBV5-5 and TRBJ2-5; no reliable D call. The germline V gene has CDR1 SGHKS and CDR2 YYEKEE (reference sequence). The CDR3 consists of 9 residues.

This clonotype was seen ten or more times. The chain couples TRBV9 to TRBJ1-6; 8 bases line up with TRBD1. The junction had 13 bases not matched to a gene; V was cut back by 3 bases and J by 14 bases. The germline V gene has CDR1 SGDLS and CDR2 YYNGEE. The CDR3 is 15 amino acids. CDR3 protein: CASSGSGQAGLALHF. DNA for the CDR3: TGTGCCAGCAGCGGGTCGGGACAGGCTGGATTGGCCCTCCACTTT.

Points on this clonotype: This may be a read error, as it is one base from a much larger clone. This chain joins TRBV24-1 and TRBJ2-5; tentative D call: TRBD1 (6 bases). Germline lookup yields CDR1 KGHDR and CDR2 SFDVKD. The CDR3 has 12 amino acids. V was shortened by 11 bases and J by 4 bases, with 13 bases between the two germline ends. The DNA for the CDR3 is TGTGCCAGCAGGGGAGTAACAGAGACCCAGTACTTC. Translating it yields CASRGVTETQYF.

Comment on this clonotype: A much larger clone differs from this one at a single base, so this may be a read error. The chain employs TRBV7-2 and TRBJ2-5; 7 bases match TRBD2. The CDR3 has 16 residues. The junction had 14 bases not matched to a gene; V was cut back by 5 bases and J by 5 bases. Per the germline V gene, CDR1 is SGHTA and CDR2 is FQGNSA. CDR3 protein: CASSHKNSGRRETQYF. The CDR3, as DNA: TGTGCCAGCAGCCACAAAAATAGCGGGCGTCGGGAGACCCAGTACTTC.